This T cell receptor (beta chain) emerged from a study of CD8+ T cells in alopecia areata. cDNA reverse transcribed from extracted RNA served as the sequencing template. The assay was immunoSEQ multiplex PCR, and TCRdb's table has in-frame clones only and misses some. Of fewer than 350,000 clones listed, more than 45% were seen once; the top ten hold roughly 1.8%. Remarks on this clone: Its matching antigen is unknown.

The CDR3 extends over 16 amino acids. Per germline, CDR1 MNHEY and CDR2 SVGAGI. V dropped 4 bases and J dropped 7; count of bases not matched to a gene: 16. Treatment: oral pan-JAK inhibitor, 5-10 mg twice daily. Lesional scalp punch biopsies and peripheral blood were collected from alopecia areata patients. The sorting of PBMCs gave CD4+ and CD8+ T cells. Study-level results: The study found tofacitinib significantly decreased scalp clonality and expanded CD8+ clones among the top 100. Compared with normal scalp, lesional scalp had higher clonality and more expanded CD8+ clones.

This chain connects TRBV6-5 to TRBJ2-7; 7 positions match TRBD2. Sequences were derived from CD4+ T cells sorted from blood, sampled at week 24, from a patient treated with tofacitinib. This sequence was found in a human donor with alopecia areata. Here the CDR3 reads CASSLVWSGNVYEQYF. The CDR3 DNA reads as TGTGCCAGCAGTTTAGTTTGGAGCGGGAACGTTTATGAGCAGTACTTC.